Listed here are 12 T cell receptor beta chains from one sample, sequenced in a study of blood T cells in healthy people across ages. Sample-barcoded 5' priming and a J-beta primer mix drove a second PCR of 7 to 11 cycles. TCRdb reanalysed the 5' RACE reads using MiXCR and keeps one entry per CDR3 protein. The table has more than 650,000 distinct CDR3 sequences, 20% to 30% seen once. This same sample was also part of a study on T cells of mothers and their children.

The source material was blood. The receptor set was obtained from a boy between 10 and 17 years old in good health.

This clonotype has only a few counts. The rearrangement links TRBV29-1 to TRBJ2-3, with D possibly TRBD1 on 5 matching bases. Germline V gene lookup returns CDR1 SQVTM and CDR2 ANQGSEA. V shed 3 bases and J shed 6 bases, with 10 bases lying between them. The CDR3 runs 12 residues. The CDR3 region is CSVEESGDTQYF. CDR3 nucleotide sequence: TGCAGCGTTGAGGAGTCAGGGGATACGCAGTATTTT.

This clonotype was seen only once. The genes are TRBV30 and TRBJ2-4; D ambiguous. V was clipped by 1 base and J by 8 bases, with 6 bases between them. Germline V gene sequence: CDR1 GTSNPN, CDR2 SVGIG (reference sequence). The CDR3 runs 11 residues. Here the CDR3 reads CAWSGRDIQYF. CDR3 nucleotides: TGTGCCTGGAGTGGGCGAGACATTCAGTACTTC.

Remarks on this clonotype: Because the CDR3 is missing its conserved closing phenylalanine or tryptophan, this is likely a read error. The chain carries TRBV27 and TRBJ2-1; 8 bases agree with TRBD1. The end of the DNA is better explained by TRBJ2-7, so the J call may be wrong. CDR3 length: 15 residues. CDR1 and CDR2 (germline): MNHEY, SMNVEV (reference sequence). The CDR3 reads CASTQTRGRYYEQYL. CDR3 sequence (DNA): TGTGCCAGCACCCAGACCAGGGGGCGATACTACGAGCAGTACCTC.

This clonotype has ten or more counts. The gene calls are TRBV27 and TRBJ2-5; D gene unclear. V lost 2 bases and J 5 bases, leaving 9 bases between the germline ends. The CDR3 consists of 13 residues. The germline V gene has CDR1 MNHEY and CDR2 SMNVEV (reference sequence). CDR3 bases: TGTGCCAGCAGTTTAGTCCTCGGGGAGACCCAGTACTTC. Amino acids: CASSLVLGETQYF.

This clonotype has just a few counts. The chain couples TRBV29-1 to TRBJ1-2; a weak D match, TRBD1 (6 bases). The CDR3 has 15 amino acids. CDR1 SQVTM and CDR2 ANQGSEA come from the germline V gene. The V end was cut by 2 bases, the J end by 2 bases, with 15 bases between. The CDR3 here is CSVETHTGRNYGYTF. CDR3 DNA sequence: TGCAGCGTTGAAACACATACAGGGAGGAACTATGGCTACACCTTC.

This clonotype was recorded a few times. This rearrangement joins TRBV11-1 to TRBJ2-5; D not certain. Germline V gene lookup returns CDR1 SGHAT and CDR2 FQDESV (reference sequence). The CDR3 covers 15 residues. Deletions cut 2 bases from V and 0 bases from J, with 10 bases between. CDR3 coding DNA: TGTGCCAGCAGCTTACCAACACGGTACCAAGAGACCCAGTACTTC. Protein sequence: CASSLPTRYQETQYF. The full variable domain, in which reference TRBV11-1 and TRBJ2-5 provide the parts outside the CDR3, is EAEVAQSPRYKITEKSQAVAFWCDPISGHATLYWYRQILGQGPELLVQFQDESVVDDSQLPKDRFSAERLKGVDSTLKIQPAELGDSAMYLCASSLPTRYQETQYFGPGTRLLVL.

The chain has TRBV6-5 and TRBJ1-6; D may be TRBD1 (5 bases). The V end was cut by 5 bases, the J end by 8 bases, with 13 bases between. CDR1 and CDR2 (germline): MNHEY, SVGAGI. The CDR3 sequence is 14 residues long. The CDR3 sequence: CASSRGAGDSPLHF. The CDR3 DNA sequence: TGTGCCAGCAGTCGCGGGGCAGGAGATTCACCCCTCCACTTT.

In its sample, this clonotype was seen a few times. The chain is built from TRBV10-3 and TRBJ1-2; the match to TRBD1 covers 9 bases. Germline values: CDR1 ENHRY, CDR2 SYGVKD. V lost 10 bases, J lost 6 bases, and 12 bases stayed unmatched. This CDR3 is 14 amino acids long. CDR3 DNA: TGTGCCACCTCCTCCCTACAGGGGGCGGATGGCTACACCTTC. Its translation: CATSSLQGADGYTF.

The gene calls are TRBV7-9 and TRBJ1-3, with D tentatively TRBD1 (5 bases). This CDR3 spans 14 amino acids. Germline CDR1 reads SEHNR; CDR2 reads FQNEAQ (reference sequence). Trimming removed 9 bases at V and 2 bases at J, with 14 bases between. This chain's CDR3 is CASDFGTAGNTIYF. CDR3 in DNA: TGTGCCAGTGATTTCGGGACGGCTGGAAACACCATATATTTT.

This clonotype has a handful of counts. V usage is TRBV18 and J usage is TRBJ1-2, with D unclear. V was shortened by 2 bases and J by 0 bases, with 7 bases between the two germline ends. CDR1 is KGHSH and CDR2 is LQKENI in the germline V gene. The CDR3 is made up of 14 amino acids. The CDR3 sequence is CASSPDSTNYGYTF. CDR3 DNA: TGTGCCAGCTCACCAGACTCGACTAACTATGGCTACACCTTC. The whole variable domain, remainder taken from reference TRBV18 and TRBJ1-2, is NAGVMQNPRHLVRRRGQEARLRCSPMKGHSHVYWYRQLPEEGLKFMVYLQKENIIDESGMPKERFSAEFPKEGPSILRIQQVVRGDSAAYFCASSPDSTNYGYTFGSGTRLTVV.

This clonotype was counted ten times or more. The chain employs TRBV12-5 and TRBJ1-4; a possible D gene is TRBD1 (6 bases). This CDR3 is 16 amino acids long. CDR1 LGHNT and CDR2 FRNRAP come from the germline V gene. Trimming left V 1 base short and J 4 bases short, with 13 bases between. DNA of the CDR3: TGTGCTAGTGGTTTGGCCCCGGGGGGGCGTAATGAAAAACTGTTTTTT. The encoded protein is CASGLAPGGRNEKLFF.

This clonotype occurred a few times. The chain joins TRBV24-1 to TRBJ2-2; 10 nucleotides agree with TRBD2. Germline lookup yields CDR1 KGHDR and CDR2 SFDVKD. The CDR3 extends over 16 amino acids. The junction had 6 bases not matched to a gene; V was cut back by 3 bases and J by 6 bases. This chain's CDR3 is CATSDQGLAASGELFF. For the CDR3, the DNA is TGTGCCACCAGTGATCAAGGACTAGCGGCGTCCGGGGAGCTGTTTTTT.